This TCR beta chain comes out of a study of T-cell memory formation after mild COVID-19. Whole-study findings and limits: There was no confirmation that second-wave clones peaking on day 37 were SARS-CoV-2 specific.

A 5'RACE reaction primed in the constant segment made cDNA libraries of TCR alpha and TCR beta, and these carried sample barcodes and UMIs. Via MiXCR, TCRdb re-called the 5' RACE reads, giving one row per CDR3 protein. Among 200,000 to 250,000 distinct CDR3 sequences listed, less than 20% were seen once. This clonotype was found a few times. Antigen unknown. The receptor comes from a man aged 18 to 29 who had mild COVID-19 (a few samples of this study predate the infection). Cell type and time point are not known. Material for sequencing was PBMCs or a T cell subset sorted from them (not recorded which).

This CDR3 is CASSSFDTSSYNEQFF. In DNA, the CDR3 is TGTGCCAGCAGCTCATTCGACACAAGCTCCTACAATGAGCAGTTCTTC. The chain employs TRBV7-6 and TRBJ2-1; D remains unclear. The ends were cut back, 4 bases at V and 0 bases at J, with 13 bases in the middle. The CDR3 has 16 amino acids. The germline CDR1 and CDR2 sequences are SGHVS and FNYEAQ.